These T cell receptor beta chains were read from a single sample in a study of cytomegalovirus exposure and HLA in healthy donors. The method was immunoSEQ multiplex PCR; TCRdb's version includes in-frame clones alone and lacks a portion of them. Its clone listing holds 60,000 or so clones. Sequenced input: PBMCs. These receptors were collected from a woman aged 18-35 years in good health and CMV-seronegative. Both conserved end residues are part of each CDR3. The D gene is left open where the match is weak.

j_call v_call d_call cdr3_aa cdr3_nt
TRBJ1-2 TRBV4-1 . CASSGRRTEGYGYTF TGCGCCAGCAGCGGGAGAAGGACAGAGGGGTATGGCTACACCTTC
TRBJ1-1 TRBV5-1 TRBD1 CASRQGEGPNTEAFF TGCGCCAGCCGACAGGGGGAGGGACCGAACACTGAAGCTTTCTTT
TRBJ1-1 TRBV11-2 . CASSKTPRGTEAFF TGTGCCAGCAGCAAGACCCCCCGGGGCACTGAAGCTTTCTTT
TRBJ1-2 TRBV7-8 . CASSLTENYGYTF TGTGCCAGCAGCTTAACAGAAAACTATGGCTACACCTTC
TRBJ2-3 TRBV7-9 TRBD2 CASSPGAGASTDTQYF TGTGCCAGCAGCCCAGGAGCGGGGGCAAGCACAGATACGCAGTATTTT
TRBJ1-4 TRBV9 . CASSVSGANDEKLFF TGTGCCAGCAGCGTATCAGGGGCCAACGATGAAAAACTGTTTTTT
TRBJ2-1 TRBV5-6 TRBD1 CASEPTGAYNEQFF TGTGCCAGCGAACCGACAGGGGCCTACAATGAGCAGTTCTTC
TRBJ1-1 TRBV27 . CASSGGLPEAFF TGTGCCAGCAGTGGGGGACTCCCGGAAGCTTTCTTT
TRBJ1-6 TRBV7-2 TRBD1 CASSSAQGYRSPLHF TGTGCCAGCAGCTCCGCACAGGGGTACCGTTCACCCCTCCACTTT
TRBJ2-7 TRBV5-1 TRBD1 CASSSGQHSYEQYF TGCGCCAGCAGCTCGGGACAGCACTCCTACGAGCAGTACTTC
TRBJ2-7 TRBV4-1 TRBD2 CASSQDPGLAGGRFEQYF TGCGCCAGCAGCCAAGACCCCGGACTAGCGGGGGGCAGGTTCGAGCAGTACTTC
TRBJ1-5 TRBV30 . CAWSVMRVGDQPQHF TGTGCCTGGAGTGTGATGCGGGTCGGAGATCAGCCCCAGCATTTT
TRBJ2-7 TRBV13 TRBD1 CASEQGIWAGEQYF TGTGCCAGCGAACAGGGGATCTGGGCCGGCGAGCAGTACTTC
TRBJ2-1 TRBV15 TRBD1 CATSRGQSYYNEQFF TGTGCCACCAGCAGGGGACAGTCTTACTACAATGAGCAGTTCTTC
TRBJ2-1 TRBV14 . CASSQATGISYNEQFF TGTGCCAGCAGCCAAGCCACAGGGATCTCCTACAATGAGCAGTTCTTC
TRBJ2-5 TRBV6-5 . CASSYKGGLEGTQYF TGTGCCAGCAGTTACAAGGGGGGGCTTGAAGGGACCCAGTACTTC
TRBJ1-1 TRBV6-5 TRBD1 CASSPWWDRGTEDFF TGTGCCAGCAGTCCCTGGTGGGACAGGGGCACTGAAGATTTCTTT
TRBJ2-1 TRBV4-2 TRBD2 CASSQGGRASSYNEQFF TGTGCCAGCAGCCAAGGGGGGAGGGCCAGCTCCTACAATGAGCAGTTCTTC
TRBJ1-1 TRBV30 . CAWVPHTRRSTEAFF TGTGCCTGGGTTCCACATACAAGGAGGAGCACTGAAGCTTTCTTT
TRBJ2-3 TRBV5-1 TRBD2 CASSPGLAGGDTQYF TGCGCCAGCAGCCCGGGACTAGCGGGAGGAGATACGCAGTATTTT
TRBJ2-1 TRBV5-1 . CASSLREFTGNNEQFF TGCGCCAGCAGCTTGAGGGAATTCACGGGAAACAATGAGCAGTTCTTC
TRBJ1-1 TRBV6-1 . CASKRDWGGNTEAFF TGTGCCAGCAAACGGGATTGGGGGGGGAACACTGAAGCTTTCTTT
TRBJ1-6 TRBV19 TRBD1 CASRQGTGTGSPLHF TGTGCCAGTAGGCAAGGGACAGGGACAGGTTCACCCCTCCACTTT
TRBJ2-1 TRBV13 TRBD2 CASSDRLAGGNEQFF TGTGCCAGCAGCGACAGACTAGCGGGGGGCAATGAGCAGTTCTTC
TRBJ1-1 TRBV6-6 . CASSPGEGLNTEAFF TGTGCCAGCTCCCCAGGGGAGGGTTTAAACACTGAAGCTTTCTTT
TRBJ1-2 TRBV6-5 . CASRLTGQGGYTF TGTGCCAGCAGATTAACAGGGCAGGGTGGCTACACCTTC
TRBJ2-5 TRBV5-1 . CASSLGQQETQYF TGCGCCAGCAGCTTGGGGCAGCAAGAGACCCAGTACTTC
TRBJ2-7 TRBV2 TRBD2 CASRGRGGPEQYF TGTGCCAGCAGGGGACGGGGGGGCCCCGAGCAGTACTTC
TRBJ2-7 TRBV5-1 TRBD1 CASSSGTGASYEQYF TGCGCCAGCAGCTCTGGGACAGGGGCCTCCTACGAGCAGTACTTC
TRBJ1-5 TRBV19 . CASRSGGVIKYQPQHF TGTGCCAGTAGATCGGGGGGCGTTATCAAGTATCAGCCCCAGCATTTT
TRBJ1-2 TRBV9 . CASSGWSDGYTF TGTGCCAGCAGCGGATGGAGTGACGGCTACACCTTC
TRBJ2-7 TRBV27 . CASSLQGPRGEQYF TGTGCCAGCAGCCTACAAGGCCCTCGGGGCGAGCAGTACTTC
TRBJ2-7 TRBV28 . CASGRYVYEQYF TGTGCCAGCGGGAGGTACGTGTACGAGCAGTACTTC
TRBJ2-7 TRBV5-8 TRBD1 CASSQGVGQGHYEQYF TGTGCCAGCAGTCAGGGAGTGGGACAGGGACACTACGAGCAGTACTTC
TRBJ2-7 TRBV18 TRBD2 CASSPQRSSGTYEQYF TGTGCCAGCTCACCACAGCGTTCTAGCGGGACCTACGAGCAGTACTTC
TRBJ2-3 TRBV27 TRBD2 CASSAGIPGLPTDTQYF TGTGCCAGCAGTGCGGGGATTCCGGGACTACCCACAGATACGCAGTATTTT
TRBJ2-7 TRBV6-5 . CASRTGFFAYEQYF TGTGCCAGCAGAACAGGATTCTTCGCCTACGAGCAGTACTTC
TRBJ1-1 TRBV15 TRBD1 CATSRGDRATEAFF TGTGCCACCAGCAGGGGGGACAGGGCCACTGAAGCTTTCTTT
TRBJ2-1 TRBV28 TRBD2 CASSSGLAGVQFF TGTGCCAGCAGTTCGGGACTAGCGGGAGTTCAGTTCTTC
TRBJ2-7 TRBV2 . CASSPISSYEQYF TGTGCCAGCAGTCCAATTTCCTCCTACGAGCAGTACTTC
TRBJ2-7 TRBV5-1 . CASKQGIGYEQYF TGCGCCAGCAAACAGGGTATCGGGTACGAGCAGTACTTC
TRBJ2-1 TRBV7-2 . CASSLASLSYNEQFF TGTGCCAGCAGCTTAGCGAGCCTTTCCTACAATGAGCAGTTCTTC
TRBJ2-1 TRBV6-1 . CASSEGDIYNEQFF TGTGCCAGCAGTGAGGGGGACATCTACAATGAGCAGTTCTTC
TRBJ2-1 TRBV7-9 TRBD1 CASSWTPGQPYNEQFF TGTGCCAGCAGCTGGACTCCGGGACAGCCCTACAATGAGCAGTTCTTC
TRBJ2-7 TRBV18 TRBD1 CASSPLDREFPEQYF TGTGCCAGCTCACCCTTGGACAGGGAGTTCCCCGAGCAGTACTTC
TRBJ2-5 TRBV29-1 . CSVEPHAETQYF TGCAGCGTTGAGCCGCATGCGGAGACCCAGTACTTC
TRBJ1-1 TRBV7-9 . CASSPRGSPKAEAFF TGTGCCAGCAGCCCTAGGGGATCCCCCAAAGCTGAAGCTTTCTTT
TRBJ2-1 TRBV19 TRBD2 CASLGTSGYNEQFF TGTGCCAGTCTCGGGACTAGCGGGTACAATGAGCAGTTCTTC
TRBJ2-3 TRBV9 TRBD2 CASSVVAGGMVDTQYF TGTGCCAGCAGCGTTGTAGCGGGAGGTATGGTAGATACGCAGTATTTT